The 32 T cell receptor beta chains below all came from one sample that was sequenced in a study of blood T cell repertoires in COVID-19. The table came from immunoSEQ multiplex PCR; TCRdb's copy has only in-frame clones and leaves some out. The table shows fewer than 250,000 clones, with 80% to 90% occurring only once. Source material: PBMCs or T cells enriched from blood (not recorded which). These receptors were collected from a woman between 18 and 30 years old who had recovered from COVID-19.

In DNA, the CDR3 is TGTGCCATCCAAGACAGTACCTCTGGAAACACCATATATTTT. Translated: CAIQDSTSGNTIYF. This chain connects TRBV6-4 to TRBJ1-3, with TRBD1 as a possible D gene (5 bases). The CDR3 loop spans 14 amino acids. Trimming shortened V by 10 bases and J by 0 bases, and 13 bases separated the two germline ends. The germline CDR1 and CDR2 sequences are MRHNA and SNTAGT.

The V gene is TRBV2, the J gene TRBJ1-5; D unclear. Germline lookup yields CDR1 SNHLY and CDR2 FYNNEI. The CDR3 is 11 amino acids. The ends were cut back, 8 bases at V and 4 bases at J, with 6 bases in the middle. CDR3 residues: CASGSNQPQHF. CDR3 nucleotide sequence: TGTGCCAGCGGCTCGAATCAGCCCCAGCATTTT.

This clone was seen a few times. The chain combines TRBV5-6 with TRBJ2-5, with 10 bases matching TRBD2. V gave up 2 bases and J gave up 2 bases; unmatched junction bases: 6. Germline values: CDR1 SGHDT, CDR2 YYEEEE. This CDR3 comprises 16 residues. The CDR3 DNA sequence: TGTGCCAGCAGCTTAGTTGGTAGCGGGGGGCAAGAGACCCAGTACTTC. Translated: CASSLVGSGGQETQYF. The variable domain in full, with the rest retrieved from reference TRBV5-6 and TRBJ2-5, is DAGVTQSPTHLIKTRGQQVTLRCSPKSGHDTVSWYQQALGQGPQFIFQYYEEEERQRGNFPDRFSGHQFPNYSSELNVNALLLGDSALYLCASSLVGSGGQETQYFGPGTRLLVL.

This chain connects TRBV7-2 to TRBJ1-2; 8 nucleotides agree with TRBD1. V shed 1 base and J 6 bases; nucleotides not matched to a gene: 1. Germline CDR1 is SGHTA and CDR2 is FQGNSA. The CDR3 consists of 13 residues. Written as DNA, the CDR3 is TGTGCCAGCAGCTTAGAACAGGGGGATGGCTACACCTTC. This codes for CASSLEQGDGYTF.

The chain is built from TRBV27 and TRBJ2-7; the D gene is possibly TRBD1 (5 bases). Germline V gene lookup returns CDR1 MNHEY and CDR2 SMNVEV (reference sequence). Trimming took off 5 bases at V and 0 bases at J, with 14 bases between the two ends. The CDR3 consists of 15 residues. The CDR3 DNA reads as TGTGCCAGCAGTCGTACTTGGGGCAACTCCTACGAGCAGTACTTC. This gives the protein CASSRTWGNSYEQYF.

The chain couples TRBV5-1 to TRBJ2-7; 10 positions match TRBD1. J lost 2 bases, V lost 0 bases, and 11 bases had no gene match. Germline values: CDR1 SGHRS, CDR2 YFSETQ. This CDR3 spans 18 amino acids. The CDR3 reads CASSLEAKLGQGAYEQYF. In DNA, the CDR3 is TGCGCCAGCAGCTTGGAGGCCAAACTTGGACAGGGGGCCTACGAGCAGTACTTC.

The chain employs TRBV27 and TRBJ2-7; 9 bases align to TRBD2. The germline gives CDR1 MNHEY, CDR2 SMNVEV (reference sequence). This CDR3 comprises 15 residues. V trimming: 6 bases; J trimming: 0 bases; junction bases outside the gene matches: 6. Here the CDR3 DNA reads TGTGCCAGCAGGGGACTAGCCCAGAGCTCCTACGAGCAGTACTTC. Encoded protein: CASRGLAQSSYEQYF.

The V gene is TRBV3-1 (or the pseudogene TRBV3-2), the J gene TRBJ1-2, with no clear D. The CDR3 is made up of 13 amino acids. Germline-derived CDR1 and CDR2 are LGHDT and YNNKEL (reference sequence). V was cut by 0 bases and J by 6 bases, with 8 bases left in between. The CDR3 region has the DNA TGTGCCAGCAGCCAAGACGGCAGGCATGGCTACACCTTC. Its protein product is CASSQDGRHGYTF.

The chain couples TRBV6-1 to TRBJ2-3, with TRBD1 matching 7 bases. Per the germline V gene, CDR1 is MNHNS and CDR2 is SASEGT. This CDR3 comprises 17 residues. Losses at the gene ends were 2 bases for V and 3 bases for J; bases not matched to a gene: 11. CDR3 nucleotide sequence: TGTGCCAGCAGTGAAAGACAGGGAATCGCACCTACAGATACGCAGTATTTT. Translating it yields CASSERQGIAPTDTQYF.

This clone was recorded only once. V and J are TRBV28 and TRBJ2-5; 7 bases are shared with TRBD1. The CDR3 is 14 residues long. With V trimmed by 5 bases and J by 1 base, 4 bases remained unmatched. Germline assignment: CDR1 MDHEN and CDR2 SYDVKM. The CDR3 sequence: CASSLTGVQETQYF. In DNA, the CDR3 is TGTGCCAGCAGTCTAACAGGGGTCCAAGAGACCCAGTACTTC.

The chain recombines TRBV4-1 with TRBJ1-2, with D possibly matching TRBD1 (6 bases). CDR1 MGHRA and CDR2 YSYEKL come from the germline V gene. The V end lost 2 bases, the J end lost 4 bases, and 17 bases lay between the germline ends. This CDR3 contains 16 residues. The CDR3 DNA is TGCGCCAGCAGCCAATTTGCTGTTGGACAGACCTATGGCTACACCTTC. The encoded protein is CASSQFAVGQTYGYTF.

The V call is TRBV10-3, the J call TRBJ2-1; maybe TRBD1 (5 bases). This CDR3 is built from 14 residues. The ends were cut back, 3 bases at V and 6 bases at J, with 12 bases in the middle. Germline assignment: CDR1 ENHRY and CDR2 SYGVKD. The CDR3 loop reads CAISDADRFNEQFF. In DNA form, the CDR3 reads TGTGCCATCAGTGATGCCGACAGATTCAATGAGCAGTTCTTC.

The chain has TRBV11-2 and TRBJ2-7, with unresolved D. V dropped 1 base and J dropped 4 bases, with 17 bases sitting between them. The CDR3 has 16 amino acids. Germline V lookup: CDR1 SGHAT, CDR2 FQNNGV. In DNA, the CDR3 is TGTGCCAGCAGCTTAGGTCAAGTAGGCCCAGGTTACGAGCAGTACTTC. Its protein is CASSLGQVGPGYEQYF. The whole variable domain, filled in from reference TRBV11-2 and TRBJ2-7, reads EAGVAQSPRYKIIEKRQSVAFWCNPISGHATLYWYQQILGQGPKLLIQFQNNGVVDDSQLPKDRFSAERLKGVDSTLKIQPAKLEDSAVYLCASSLGQVGPGYEQYFGPGTRLTVT.

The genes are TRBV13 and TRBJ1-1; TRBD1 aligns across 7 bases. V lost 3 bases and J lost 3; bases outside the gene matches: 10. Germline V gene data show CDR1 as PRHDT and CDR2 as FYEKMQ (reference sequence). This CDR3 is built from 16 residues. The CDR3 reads CASSFLGGYRDTEAFF. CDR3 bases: TGTGCCAGCAGCTTTTTAGGGGGCTATCGGGACACTGAAGCTTTCTTT.

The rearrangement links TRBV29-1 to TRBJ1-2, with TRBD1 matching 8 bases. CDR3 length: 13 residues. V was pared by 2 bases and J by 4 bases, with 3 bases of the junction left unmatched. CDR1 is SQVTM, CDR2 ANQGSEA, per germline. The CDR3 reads CSVERQGTYGYTF. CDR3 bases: TGCAGCGTTGAAAGACAGGGGACCTATGGCTACACCTTC.

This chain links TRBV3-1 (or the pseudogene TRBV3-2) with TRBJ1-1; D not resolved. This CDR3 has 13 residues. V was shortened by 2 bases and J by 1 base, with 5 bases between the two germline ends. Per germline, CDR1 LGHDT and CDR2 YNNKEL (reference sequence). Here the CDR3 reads CASSQTENTEAFF. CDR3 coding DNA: TGTGCCAGCAGCCAAACAGAGAACACTGAAGCTTTCTTT.

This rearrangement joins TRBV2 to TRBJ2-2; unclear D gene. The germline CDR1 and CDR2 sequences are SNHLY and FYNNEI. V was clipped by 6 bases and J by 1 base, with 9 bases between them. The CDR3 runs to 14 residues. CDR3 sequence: CASRSSLNTGELFF. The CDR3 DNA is TGTGCCAGCAGGAGTTCTCTGAACACCGGGGAGCTGTTTTTT.

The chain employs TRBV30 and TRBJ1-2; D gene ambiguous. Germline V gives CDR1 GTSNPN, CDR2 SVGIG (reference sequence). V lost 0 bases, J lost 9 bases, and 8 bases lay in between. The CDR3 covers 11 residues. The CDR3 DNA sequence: TGTGCCTGGAGTGTTGGGCTTCGCTACACCTTC. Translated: CAWSVGLRYTF.

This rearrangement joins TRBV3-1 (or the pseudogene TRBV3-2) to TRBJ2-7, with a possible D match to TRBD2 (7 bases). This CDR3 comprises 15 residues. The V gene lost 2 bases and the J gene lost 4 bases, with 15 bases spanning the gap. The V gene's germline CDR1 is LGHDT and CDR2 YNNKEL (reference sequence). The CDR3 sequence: CASSQPQGGGYEQYF. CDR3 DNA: TGTGCCAGCAGCCAACCTCAGGGAGGGGGGTACGAGCAGTACTTC.

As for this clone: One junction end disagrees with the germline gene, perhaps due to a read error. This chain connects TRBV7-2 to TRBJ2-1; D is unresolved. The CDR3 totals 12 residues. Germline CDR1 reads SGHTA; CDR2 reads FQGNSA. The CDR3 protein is CASSFGYSEQFF. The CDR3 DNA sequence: TGTGCCAGCAGCTTCGGATACAGTGAGCAGTTCTTC. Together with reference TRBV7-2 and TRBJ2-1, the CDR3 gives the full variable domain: GAGVSQSPSNKVTEKGKDVELRCDPISGHTALYWYRQSLGQGLEFLIYFQGNSAPDKSGLPSDRFSAERTGGSVSTLTIQRTQQEDSAVYLCASSFGYSEQFFGPGTRLTVL.

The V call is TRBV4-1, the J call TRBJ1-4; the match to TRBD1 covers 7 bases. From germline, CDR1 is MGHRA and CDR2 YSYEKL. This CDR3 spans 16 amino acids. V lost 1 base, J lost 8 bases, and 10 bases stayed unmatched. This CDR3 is CASSQGEKGADEKLFF. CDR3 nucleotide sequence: TGCGCCAGCAGCCAAGGAGAGAAGGGGGCAGACGAAAAACTGTTTTTT.

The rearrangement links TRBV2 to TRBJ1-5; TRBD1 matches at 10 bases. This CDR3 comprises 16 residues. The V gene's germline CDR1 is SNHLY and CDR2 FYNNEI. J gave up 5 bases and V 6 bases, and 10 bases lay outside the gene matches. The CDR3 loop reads CASRPGQGLIDQPQHF. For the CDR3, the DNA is TGTGCCAGCAGACCGGGACAGGGGTTGATAGATCAGCCCCAGCATTTT.

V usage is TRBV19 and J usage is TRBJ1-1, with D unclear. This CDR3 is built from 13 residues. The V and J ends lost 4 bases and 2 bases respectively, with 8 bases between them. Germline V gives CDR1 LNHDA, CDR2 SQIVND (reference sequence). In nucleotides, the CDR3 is TGTGCCAGTAGTAATATATTCAACACTGAAGCTTTCTTT. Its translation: CASSNIFNTEAFF.

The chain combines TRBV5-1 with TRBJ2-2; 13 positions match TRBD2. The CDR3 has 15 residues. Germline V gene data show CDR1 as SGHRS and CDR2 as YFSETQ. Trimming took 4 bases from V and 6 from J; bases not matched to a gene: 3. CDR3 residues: CASSPLAGGPGELFF. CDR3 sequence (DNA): TGCGCCAGCAGCCCACTAGCGGGGGGGCCCGGGGAGCTGTTTTTT.

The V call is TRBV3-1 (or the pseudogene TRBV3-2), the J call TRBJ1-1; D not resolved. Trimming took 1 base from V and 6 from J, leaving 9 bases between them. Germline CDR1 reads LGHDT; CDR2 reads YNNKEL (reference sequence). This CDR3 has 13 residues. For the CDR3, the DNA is TGTGCCAGCAGCCAAGGAAGTCAGTCTGAAGCTTTCTTT. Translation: CASSQGSQSEAFF.

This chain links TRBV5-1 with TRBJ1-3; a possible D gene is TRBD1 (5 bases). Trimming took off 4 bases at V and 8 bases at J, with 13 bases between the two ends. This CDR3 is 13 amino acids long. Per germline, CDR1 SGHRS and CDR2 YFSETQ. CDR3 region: CASSSQGADTIYF. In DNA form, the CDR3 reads TGCGCCAGCAGCAGTCAAGGGGCTGACACCATATATTTT.

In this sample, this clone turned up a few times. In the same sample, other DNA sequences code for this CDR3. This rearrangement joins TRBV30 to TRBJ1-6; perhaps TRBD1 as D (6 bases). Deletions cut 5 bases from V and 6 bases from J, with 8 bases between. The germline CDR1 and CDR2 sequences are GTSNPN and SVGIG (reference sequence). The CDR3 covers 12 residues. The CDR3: CAWDRTNSPLHF. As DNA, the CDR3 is TGTGCCTGGGACAGGACTAATTCACCCCTCCACTTT. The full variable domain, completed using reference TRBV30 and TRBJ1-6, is SQTIHQWPATLVQPVGSPLSLECTVEGTSNPNLYWYRQAAGRGLQLLFYSVGIGQISSEVPQNLSASRPQDRQFILSSKKLLLSDSGFYLCAWDRTNSPLHFGNGTRLTVT.

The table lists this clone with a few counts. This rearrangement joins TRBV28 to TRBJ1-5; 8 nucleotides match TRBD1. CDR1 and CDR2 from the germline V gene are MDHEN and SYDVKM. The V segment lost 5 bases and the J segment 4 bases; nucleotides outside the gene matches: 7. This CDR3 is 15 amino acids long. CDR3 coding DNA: TGTGCCAGCAGTCTAACAGGGGGGGTGAATCAGCCCCAGCATTTT. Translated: CASSLTGGVNQPQHF.

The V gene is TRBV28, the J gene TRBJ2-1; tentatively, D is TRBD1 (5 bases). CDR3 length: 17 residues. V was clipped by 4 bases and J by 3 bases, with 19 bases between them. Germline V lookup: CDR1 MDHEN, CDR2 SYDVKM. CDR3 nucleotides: TGTGCCAGCAGTTCGAGGTTTAAACAGGCCAGCTACAATGAGCAGTTCTTC. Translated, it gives CASSSRFKQASYNEQFF.

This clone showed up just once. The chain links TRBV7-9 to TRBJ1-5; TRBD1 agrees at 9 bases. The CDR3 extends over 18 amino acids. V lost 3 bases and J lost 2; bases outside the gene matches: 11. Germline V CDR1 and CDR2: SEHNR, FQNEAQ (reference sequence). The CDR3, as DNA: TGTGCCAGCAGCTTGGGGACAGGGACTTCCCCGGGCAATCAGCCCCAGCATTTT. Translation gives CASSLGTGTSPGNQPQHF.

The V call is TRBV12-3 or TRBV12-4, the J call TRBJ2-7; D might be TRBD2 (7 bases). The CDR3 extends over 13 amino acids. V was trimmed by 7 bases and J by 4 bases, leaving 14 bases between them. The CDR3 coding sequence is TGTGCCAGCACCCTAGGGGGAGGGTACGAGCAGTACTTC. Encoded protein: CASTLGGGYEQYF.

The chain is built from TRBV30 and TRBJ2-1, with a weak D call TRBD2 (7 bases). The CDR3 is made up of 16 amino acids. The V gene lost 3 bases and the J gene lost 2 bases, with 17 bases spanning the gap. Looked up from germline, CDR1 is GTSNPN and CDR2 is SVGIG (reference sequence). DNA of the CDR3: TGTGCCTGGAGGATACCCGGAGGGGGGGCCTACAATGAGCAGTTCTTC. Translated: CAWRIPGGGAYNEQFF.